Detailed here is one TCR beta chain. The antigen it recognizes is unknown. Sequences LNHDA (CDR1) and SQIVND (CDR2) are obtained from the germline V gene (reference sequence). At the junction V is shortened by 11 bases and J by 2 bases, with 12 bases in between. From the cysteine up to the phenylalanine, the CDR3 has a length of 13 residues. Only the CDR3 DNA is retained, 39 bases long and in frame from the first base. The entry originates in a study of cytomegalovirus exposure and HLA in healthy donors (dated by TCRdb to 2015 to 2018). Some background on the complete study: In an earlier analysis of roughly 500 of the donors, around 290 Gb of sequence data and 90 million to 120 million unique TCR beta sequences from roughly 190 million T cells were reported. An early release that covered some 630 HLA-typed donors contained approximately 300 gigabases of sequencing data and tens of millions of unique TCR sequences. The genetic ancestry cluster associated with self-reported Caucasian donors included roughly four fifths of the approximately 410 genotyped donors. The aim of the study was to test whether cataloging public T cell receptors could identify signatures of past pathogen exposure. The study profiled the T cell repertoires of around 700 subjects by immunosequencing and related them to cytomegalovirus serostatus. A separate validation cohort of roughly 110 different subjects was used in addition to the roughly 620-subject first cohort. To predict cytomegalovirus infection status, the study combined high-throughput TCR immunosequencing, statistical association of individual TCRs with disease status, and machine learning. A later analysis re-examined previously published TCR beta repertoires from 600 to 700 donors and added high-resolution HLA genotyping to investigate patterns of TCR occurrence. The later analysis used no new phenotypic data to find candidate immune exposures, relying instead on TCR beta sequences and their occurrence across donors. An earlier analysis of about 600 of the donors used high-throughput TCR beta sequencing to judge whether each TCR beta V gene segment behaved as functional or pseudogenic. Donor age, sex, ethnicity and CMV serostatus were compiled together with the repertoire data. In a later genetic analysis, genome-wide SNP genotypes for about three fifths of the roughly 670 donors were used, and that subset was treated as a discovery cohort. All discovery cohort repertoires had been generated on a single sequencing platform. HLA typing included class I and class II loci at four-digit resolution. The number of donors typed differed by locus, with 629-630 for A, B, C, DRB1 and DQB1, over 500 for DQA1, nearly 610 for DPA1, and around 450 for DPB1. Roughly 5 DR-DQ haplotypes were treated as single units for association and clustering because of strong linkage in the cohort. On average, roughly 200,000 unique TCR beta nucleotide sequences were sequenced per donor among 350 to 400 genotyped donors of the cohort, with around 19% of those sequences being non-productive. What the study reported, not specific to this receptor: In vitro tests confirmed that a few of the cytomegalovirus-associated TCR beta chains recognize cytomegalovirus antigens. Immune exposure information for the cohort was limited to CMV serostatus. In a later genetic analysis, fewer N-insertions in productive TCRs were reported among donors in an Asian-associated ancestry cluster than the approximately 710-donor mean. Because HLA typing was unavailable for some donors at each locus, only the typed subset was used in association tests. In a later analysis, HLA-associated TCR beta chains were found to be more clonally expanded and to have lower generation probabilities than equally common non-associated chains. It was suggested by the authors that the approach could potentially be generalized to other disease states and immunological phenotypes. A further reported finding was that TCR beta sequences accurately predicted the HLA-A and HLA-B alleles for most subjects in the first cohort. The cohort was sequenced for TCR beta chains only, and without alpha or paired-chain data the features that could be detected were limited. In a later analysis, most CMV-associated TCR beta chains were found to appear HLA-restricted, with HLA associations seemingly driven largely by CMV exposure. A later analysis reported that several top co-occurrence clusters appeared linked to parvovirus B19, influenza, CMV and Epstein-Barr virus. The study listed 164 TCR beta chains as associated with cytomegalovirus. A later analysis found that TCR association rates varied across HLA loci, with DRB1 alleles showing the most associated TCRs and HLA-C alleles the fewest. The sequencing pipeline was judged likely to have produced a cluster of highly shared sequence variants as a technical artifact. Strong co-occurrence of HLA alleles, especially DR and DQ, made assigning TCR associations to individual alleles difficult. Correlated functional status among segregating V segments might reflect linkage disequilibrium, but an unknown experimental factor could not be ruled out. Some IMGT-functional V segments, including TRBV6-2 and TRBV6-3, could not be told apart with the 87-base-pair reads, so those segments were excluded. In a later analysis, some 17,000 TCR beta sequences were associated with specific HLA alleles at a false discovery rate of 0.05. The classifier was reported to diagnose cytomegalovirus status with high specificity and sensitivity in both the original and validation cohorts. Approximately 18 rarely observed V segments, including chromosome 9 orphons, were excluded from the earlier analysis of several hundred of the donors because counts were too low. Most TCR sequences were seen in very few donors, while some public TCRs were found in many individuals. Sequencing depth was assumed to be roughly uniform across donors in the presence/absence analyses, though that assumption may not hold. An earlier analysis of approximately 590 of the donors showed that most TCR beta V segments appeared in productive rearrangements either about 87% or about 30% of the time, which broadly matched IMGT annotations. V-gene and J-gene trimming of TCR beta chains was associated with a missense DCLRE1C variant in a later genetic analysis, and the association was replicated in an independent cohort.

The cohort consisted of hundreds of healthy bone marrow donors. Cohort members were all nominally healthy when sampled, although unrecorded immune exposures were likely present. The donor was CMV seronegative and was included in the group of about 350 seronegative cohort members. Every donor gave a peripheral blood sample, and the peripheral blood mononuclear cells from that sample were used for TCR beta sequencing. Genomic DNA was extracted from the blood cell samples with the Qiagen DNeasy Blood Extraction Kit. The library came from the immunoSEQ multiplex PCR assay. The multiplex PCR relied on a mix of 60 forward primers for TCR Vbeta segments and 13 reverse primers for TCR Jbeta segments. The CDR3 region of rearranged TCR beta genes was amplified from genomic DNA with a multiplex PCR assay. Amplified TCR beta libraries were sequenced as 87-base-pair reads on the Illumina HiSeq System. The study's processing was this. Across the 500 to 700 repertoires, a later analysis counted 75 million to 90 million unique TCR beta chains, about 10 million of which were shared by at least two donors. To remove PCR and sequencing errors, raw reads were error-corrected and collapsed into unique sequences using a nearest-neighbor algorithm that merged closely related sequences. CDR3 sequences were aligned to IMGT reference sequences to assign V, D and J gene segments. For a sequence to be retained, at least a six-nucleotide match to both a V gene segment and a J gene segment was required. Rearrangements were called productive when the CDR3 lacked stop codons and stayed in frame with V and J; all others were non-productive. Following IMGT convention, CDR3 was defined as the stretch from the second conserved V-encoded cysteine to the conserved J-encoded phenylalanine. The earlier analysis of 587 of the donors excluded any sequence lacking an unambiguous match to a single V gene segment. An earlier analysis of almost 600 of the donors classified V segments as functional when productive rearrangements were above 56.7% and as segregating when the standard deviation between donors was above 5%. A statistical classification framework was developed to diagnose cytomegalovirus status using the catalog of TCR beta chain sequences. In a later analysis, TCR nucleotide sequences were compared against IMGT/GENE-DB human TR gene sequences so that V and J genes could be assigned. The TCRdist pipeline was used in a later analysis to assign CDR3 sequences and most-parsimonious VDJ recombination scenarios. In a later analysis, each TCR beta chain was defined by its CDR3 amino acid sequence together with its V-gene family, and reads lacking a unique V-gene family were excluded. A later analysis removed nearly 600 highly shared, low-generation-probability nucleotide sequences to deal with suspected cross-contamination and a sequencing artifact. In a later analysis, a clonal expansion index was calculated for each public chain from normalized within-repertoire ranks of inferred template counts. In a later analysis, generation probabilities were computed with a VDJ recombination model fitted to out-of-frame rearrangements, and the resulting probabilities were checked against IGoR. In a later analysis, hypergeometric tests were used to score TCR-TCR, TCR-HLA and TCR-CMV co-occurrence, with a repertoire-size bias correction applied to TCR pairs. A later analysis estimated false discovery rates by permuting HLA or CMV assignments 20 times. In a later analysis, co-occurring TCRs were grouped using DBSCAN, and TCRdist sequence similarity was added for clustering within HLA-allele-positive subsets. Repertoires with fewer than 30,000 or more than 120,000 public chains, plus five repertoires with anomalous nucleotide sharing, were excluded from co-occurrence clustering. Here the immuneACCESS table is served through TCRdb, limited to in-frame sequences with V and J called. Missing clones are a known gap in these copies; in checked studies unresolved V genes cover under half, and the rest lacks a known reason. The V and J calls and clone size were taken over from that table, and D and trimming were inferred from the DNA. The sample's own table lists 190,000 or so clones. Approximately 0.74% of the sample lies in the top ten.

The receptor's source is a boy aged 5-17 years in good health and CMV-seronegative. The sample taken for sequencing was PBMCs. The chain is made from TRBV19 and TRBJ1-4; TRBD1 is a possible D gene, resting on 5 matching bases. CDR3 sequence: CASAGVTNEKLFF. DNA sequence: TGTGCCTCCGCGGGGGTCACTAATGAAAAACTGTTTTTT.